Listed here are 23 T cell receptor beta chains from one sample, sequenced in a study of CD8 T cells in Susac syndrome. RNA, at about 0.45 to 1 ug, was reverse transcribed with random hexamers. One entry per CDR3 protein results from TCRdb running MiXCR on the immunoSEQ multiplex PCR reads. The data hold 100,000 or so distinct CDR3 sequences, with around 93% observed a single time. Sequencing input: CD8+ T cells from PBMCs. Source of these receptors: a human donor in good health.

The rearrangement links TRBV12-3 or TRBV12-4 to TRBJ2-7, with 7 bases lining up with TRBD1. Germline trimming cut 6 bases from V and 2 bases from J; bases unmatched to any gene: 7. The CDR3 sequence is 14 residues long. CDR3 residues: CASSPRDSAYEQYF. The CDR3 DNA reads as TGTGCCAGCAGCCCCCGGGACAGCGCCTACGAGCAGTACTTC.

This chain links TRBV4-1 with TRBJ2-1, with 9 bases matching TRBD2. The CDR3 is made up of 14 amino acids. The junction had 4 bases not matched to a gene; V was cut back by 4 bases and J by 6 bases. Per germline, CDR1 MGHRA and CDR2 YSYEKL. CDR3 bases: TGCGCCAGCAGCCGGACACTAGCGGGCAATGAGCAGTTCTTC. Its translation is CASSRTLAGNEQFF.

This chain uses TRBV6-1 with TRBJ1-1; D ambiguous. Germline CDR1 MNHNS, CDR2 SASEGT. This CDR3 spans 13 amino acids. V dropped 3 bases and J dropped 4 bases, with 9 bases sitting between them. CDR3 region: CASSDRRRTEAFF. DNA of the CDR3: TGTGCCAGCAGTGACAGGCGGCGCACTGAAGCTTTCTTT.

The table lists this clonotype with a count of one. V and J are TRBV4-2 and TRBJ2-7, with D unclear. This CDR3 comprises 13 residues. V dropped 1 base and J dropped 5 bases, with 9 bases sitting between them. Germline CDR1 reads LGHNA; CDR2 reads YNFKEQ. The CDR3 region has the DNA TGTGCCAGCAGCCAAGCAGCCAGGAACGAGCAGTACTTC. Translation: CASSQAARNEQYF.

This chain joins TRBV11-3 and TRBJ2-7; perhaps TRBD1 as D (5 bases). This CDR3 comprises 13 residues. Trimming shortened V by 3 bases and J by 0 bases, and 6 bases separated the two germline ends. Germline V CDR1 and CDR2: SGHNT, YENEEA. This CDR3 reads CASSFDSSYEQYF. DNA for the CDR3: TGTGCCAGCAGCTTCGACAGCTCCTACGAGCAGTACTTC. The variable domain in full, completed from reference TRBV11-3 and TRBJ2-7, reads EAGVVQSPRYKIIEKKQPVAFWCNPISGHNTLYWYLQNLGQGPELLIRYENEEAVDDSQLPKDRFSAERLKGVDSTLKIQPAELGDSAVYLCASSFDSSYEQYFGPGTRLTVT.

The rearrangement uses TRBV19 and TRBJ1-2; D not certain. Trimming stripped 4 bases from V and 0 bases from J, with 12 bases between. This CDR3 comprises 15 residues. Looked up from germline, CDR1 is LNHDA and CDR2 is SQIVND (reference sequence). The CDR3 sequence: CASSTPGPANYGYTF. The CDR3 coding sequence is TGTGCCAGTAGTACCCCGGGCCCGGCTAACTATGGCTACACCTTC.

The rearrangement uses TRBV13 and TRBJ2-1, with 7 bases that match TRBD1. The V gene end was trimmed by 5 bases and the J gene end by 10 bases; junction bases not matched to a gene: 8. There are 13 residues in the CDR3. Germline CDR1 reads PRHDT; CDR2 reads FYEKMQ (reference sequence). This CDR3 is CASSPTGKKEQFF. The DNA of the CDR3 is TGTGCCAGCAGCCCGACAGGGAAGAAAGAGCAGTTCTTC.

The genes are TRBV3-1 and TRBJ2-7; D is undetermined. The CDR3 is 11 residues long. The V gene lost 6 bases and the J gene lost 7 bases, with 10 bases spanning the gap. Germline V gene lookup returns CDR1 LGHDT and CDR2 YNNKEL (reference sequence). The CDR3 DNA is TGTGCCAGCAGTGCCGGGCCTGAGCAGTACTTC. Its translation is CASSAGPEQYF.

V gene TRBV28 combines with J gene TRBJ2-5; 8 bases line up with TRBD2. J lost 3 bases, V lost 2 bases, and 11 bases had no gene match. The CDR3 loop spans 17 amino acids. The germline gives CDR1 MDHEN, CDR2 SYDVKM. The CDR3 bases are TGTGCCAGCAGTTTAGTATCTAGCGGGCGACTAGAAGAGACCCAGTACTTC. As protein: CASSLVSSGRLEETQYF. The variable domain in full, with the rest retrieved from reference TRBV28 and TRBJ2-5, is DVKVTQSSRYLVKRTGEKVFLECVQDMDHENMFWYRQDPGLGLRLIYFSYDVKMKEKGDIPEGYSVSREKKERFSLILESASTNQTSMYLCASSLVSSGRLEETQYFGPGTRLLVL.

The rearrangement uses TRBV20-1 and TRBJ1-4, with 10 bases matching TRBD1. The CDR3 totals 18 residues. In germline, CDR1 is DFQATT, CDR2 SNEGSKA (reference sequence). With 2 bases clipped from V and 2 bases from J, the junction kept 11 bases outside the gene matches. The CDR3 nucleotides are TGCAGTGCTAGAAACACGACAGGGGGCGGCGACACTAATGAAAAACTGTTTTTT. As protein: CSARNTTGGGDTNEKLFF.

The rearrangement uses TRBV27 and TRBJ1-5, with 9 bases matching TRBD1. The CDR3 extends over 15 amino acids. Germline V gene lookup returns CDR1 MNHEY and CDR2 SMNVEV (reference sequence). The V gene end was trimmed by 7 bases and the J gene end by 4 bases; junction bases not matched to a gene: 8. The CDR3 here is CASTPGQGHNQPQHF. CDR3 nucleotide sequence: TGTGCCAGCACCCCGGGACAGGGCCATAATCAGCCCCAGCATTTT.

This chain connects TRBV28 to TRBJ2-7; D unclear. The germline V gene has CDR1 MDHEN and CDR2 SYDVKM. The length of the CDR3 is 14 residues. The V and J ends lost 4 bases and 3 bases respectively, with 13 bases between them. The CDR3 DNA is TGTGCCAGCAGTTCTACGCCCGAAGGCTACGAGCAGTACTTC. As protein: CASSSTPEGYEQYF.

V gene TRBV10-3 combines with J gene TRBJ1-5; D ambiguous. Looked up from germline, CDR1 is ENHRY and CDR2 is SYGVKD. Trimming took 0 bases from V and 10 from J, leaving 19 bases between them. The length of the CDR3 is 16 residues. CDR3 coding DNA: TGTGCCATCAGTGAGTCAAGCAGGCTAGCCTCGTCACCCCAGCATTTT. Translated, it gives CAISESSRLASSPQHF.

The gene calls are TRBV5-1 and TRBJ1-1; tentative D call: TRBD1 (5 bases). The V gene lost 4 bases and the J gene lost 1 base, with 14 bases spanning the gap. Germline V gene data show CDR1 as SGHRS and CDR2 as YFSETQ. CDR3 length equals 15 residues. CDR3 region: CASSTEGRPNTEAFF. The CDR3 coding sequence is TGCGCCAGCAGCACGGAGGGACGGCCGAACACTGAAGCTTTCTTT. Full variable domain (missing parts from reference TRBV5-1 and TRBJ1-1): KAGVTQTPRYLIKTRGQQVTLSCSPISGHRSVSWYQQTPGQGLQFLFEYFSETQRNKGNFPGRFSGRQFSNSRSEMNVSTLELGDSALYLCASSTEGRPNTEAFFGQGTRLTVV.

This sequence joins TRBV7-3 and TRBJ2-1; weak D call: TRBD1 (5 bases). Trimming took off 4 bases at V and 7 bases at J, with 20 bases between the two ends. The CDR3 is 16 residues long. CDR1 and CDR2 from the germline V gene are SGHTA and FQGTGA. CDR3 sequence: CASSSLVRVSTNEQFF. The DNA for the CDR3 is TGTGCCAGCAGCTCTCTAGTCAGGGTATCTACGAATGAGCAGTTCTTC.

The sample holds one count of this clonotype. The chain uses TRBV5-1 and TRBJ1-1; D is perhaps TRBD1 (5 bases). Trimming removed 4 bases from V and 1 base from J, with 17 bases in between. Germline V gene data show CDR1 as SGHRS and CDR2 as YFSETQ. This CDR3 is 16 amino acids long. CDR3 protein: CASSDDEKTANTEAFF. The CDR3, as DNA: TGCGCCAGCAGCGACGACGAAAAGACAGCGAACACTGAAGCTTTCTTT. Using reference TRBV5-1 and TRBJ1-1 for the parts outside the CDR3, the full variable domain is KAGVTQTPRYLIKTRGQQVTLSCSPISGHRSVSWYQQTPGQGLQFLFEYFSETQRNKGNFPGRFSGRQFSNSRSEMNVSTLELGDSALYLCASSDDEKTANTEAFFGQGTRLTVV.

V usage is TRBV19 and J usage is TRBJ2-1, with 12 bases identical to TRBD2. The junction had 5 bases not matched to a gene; V was cut back by 5 bases and J by 6 bases. Germline V gene lookup returns CDR1 LNHDA and CDR2 SQIVND (reference sequence). This CDR3 has 15 amino acids. CDR3 nucleotides: TGTGCCAGTAGTGCTAGCGGGGGGGCCTTCAATGAGCAGTTCTTC. Translation gives CASSASGGAFNEQFF.

The chain combines TRBV7-2 with TRBJ2-1, with 10 bases aligning to TRBD1. The V and J ends lost 4 bases and 4 bases, in that order; junction bases with no gene match: 7. This CDR3 spans 16 amino acids. Germline-derived CDR1 and CDR2 are SGHTA and FQGNSA. As DNA, the CDR3 is TGTGCCAGCAGCTCCCGTAGGGGACAGGGGTACAATGAGCAGTTCTTC. Amino acids: CASSSRRGQGYNEQFF.

The chain uses TRBV6-2 or TRBV6-3 and TRBJ1-5; D is perhaps TRBD1 (5 bases). The germline V gene has CDR1 MNHEY and CDR2 SVGEGT. V gave up 6 bases and J gave up 7 bases, with 13 bases separating them. The CDR3 has 13 residues. The CDR3 nucleotides are TGTGCCAGCAGCCCCCCAGGGTACCAGCCCCAGCATTTT. Protein sequence: CASSPPGYQPQHF.

J is TRBJ1-2 and V is TRBV10-3; TRBD1 agrees at 9 bases. Germline V gene sequence: CDR1 ENHRY, CDR2 SYGVKD. V shed 6 bases, J shed 4 bases, and the junction held 9 bases outside the gene matches. The CDR3 spans 15 residues. Here the CDR3 DNA reads TGTGCCATCAGGACCTGGGACAGGGAGGGCTATGGCTACACCTTC. It specifies CAIRTWDREGYGYTF.

The J gene is TRBJ1-2, the V gene TRBV6-1; D is perhaps TRBD1 (6 bases). The ends were cut back, 3 bases at V and 6 bases at J, with 14 bases in the middle. CDR3 length equals 14 residues. From germline, CDR1 is MNHNS and CDR2 SASEGT. The CDR3 coding sequence is TGTGCCAGCAGTGACAACAGGGTCTCGGATGGCTACACCTTC. Its translation: CASSDNRVSDGYTF.

V and J are TRBV5-4 and TRBJ2-6, with TRBD1 identical over 7 bases. The CDR3 length is 17 residues. J gave up 0 bases and V 4 bases, and 7 bases lay outside the gene matches. Germline CDR1 reads SGHNT; CDR2 reads YYREEE (reference sequence). CDR3 DNA: TGTGCCAGCAGCAGCGGACAGGAAAACTCTGGGGCCAACGTCCTGACTTTC. This encodes CASSSGQENSGANVLTF. The full variable domain, rest sourced from reference TRBV5-4 and TRBJ2-6, is ETGVTQSPTHLIKTRGQQVTLRCSSQSGHNTVSWYQQALGQGPQFIFQYYREEENGRGNFPPRFSGLQFPNYSSELNVNALELDDSALYLCASSSGQENSGANVLTFGAGSRLTVL.

The rearrangement uses TRBV20-1 and TRBJ2-1; 10 bases match TRBD2. J was trimmed by 7 bases and V by 3 bases; bases with no gene match: 6. Looked up from germline, CDR1 is DFQATT and CDR2 is SNEGSKA (reference sequence). CDR3 length: 14 amino acids. The CDR3 DNA is TGCAGTGCTAGCTCCGGACTAGCGGTAAATGAGCAGTTCTTC. Translating it yields CSASSGLAVNEQFF.